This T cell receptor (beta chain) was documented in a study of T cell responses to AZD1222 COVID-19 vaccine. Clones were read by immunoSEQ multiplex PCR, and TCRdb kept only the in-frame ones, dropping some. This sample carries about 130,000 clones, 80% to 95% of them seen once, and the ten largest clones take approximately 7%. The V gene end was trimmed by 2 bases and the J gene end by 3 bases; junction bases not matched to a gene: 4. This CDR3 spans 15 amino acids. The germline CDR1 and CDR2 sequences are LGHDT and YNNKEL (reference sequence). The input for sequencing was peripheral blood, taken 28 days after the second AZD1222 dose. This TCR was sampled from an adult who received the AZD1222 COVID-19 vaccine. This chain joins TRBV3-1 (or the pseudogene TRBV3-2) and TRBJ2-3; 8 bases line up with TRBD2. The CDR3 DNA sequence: TGTGCCAGCAGCCAACCCGGGGGGGCGACAGATACGCAGTATTTT. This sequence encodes CASSQPGGATDTQYF.